This TCR beta chain was found in a study of T-cell reconstitution after alpha-beta-depleted transplantation in children. Preparation of the TCRbeta library involved a method that used unique molecular identifiers. Using its own MiXCR run on the PCR reads, TCRdb lists one record per CDR3 protein. The sample includes just under 550,000 distinct CDR3 sequences, roughly 18% seen only once; the top ten take around 3.3%. This CDR3 is 20 amino acids long. Losses at the gene ends were 5 bases for V and 6 bases for J; bases not matched to a gene: 21. This clonotype was observed a handful of times. The receptor was isolated from a human donor who donated a stem cell graft to a child with acute lymphoblastic leukemia. Specimen: PBMCs from the stem cell graft donor, collected from the stem cell graft. The chain couples TRBV12-3 or TRBV12-4 to TRBJ2-2, with 10 nucleotides matching TRBD1. The CDR3 region is CASSPPGQGRLFPPAGELFF. The CDR3 nucleotides read TGTGCCAGCAGTCCTCCGGGACAGGGGCGTCTATTTCCCCCGGCCGGGGAGCTGTTTTTT.